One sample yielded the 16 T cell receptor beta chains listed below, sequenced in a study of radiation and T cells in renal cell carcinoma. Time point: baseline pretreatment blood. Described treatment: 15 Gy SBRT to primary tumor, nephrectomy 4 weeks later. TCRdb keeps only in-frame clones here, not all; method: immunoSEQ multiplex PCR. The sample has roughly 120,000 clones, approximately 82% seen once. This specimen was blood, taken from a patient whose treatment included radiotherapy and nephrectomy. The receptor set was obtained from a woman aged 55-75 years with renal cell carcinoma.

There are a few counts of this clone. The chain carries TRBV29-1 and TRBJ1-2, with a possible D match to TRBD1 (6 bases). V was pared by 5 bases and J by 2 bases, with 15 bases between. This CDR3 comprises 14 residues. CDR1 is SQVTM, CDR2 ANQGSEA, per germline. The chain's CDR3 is CSVTVLDSNYGYTF. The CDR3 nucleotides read TGCAGCGTTACCGTTTTGGACAGCAACTATGGCTACACCTTC.

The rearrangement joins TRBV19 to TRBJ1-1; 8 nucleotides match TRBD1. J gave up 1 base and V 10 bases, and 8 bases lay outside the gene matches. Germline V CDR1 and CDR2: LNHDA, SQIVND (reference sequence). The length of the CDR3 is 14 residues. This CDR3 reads CATFQGAGNTEAFF. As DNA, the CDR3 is TGTGCCACCTTCCAGGGGGCAGGGAACACTGAAGCTTTCTTT.

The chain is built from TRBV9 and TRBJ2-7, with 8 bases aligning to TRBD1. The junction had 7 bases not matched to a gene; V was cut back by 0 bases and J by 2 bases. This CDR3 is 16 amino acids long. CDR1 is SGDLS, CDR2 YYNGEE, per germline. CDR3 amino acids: CASSVGGTGVPYEQYF. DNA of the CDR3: TGTGCCAGCAGCGTAGGTGGGACAGGCGTACCCTACGAGCAGTACTTC.

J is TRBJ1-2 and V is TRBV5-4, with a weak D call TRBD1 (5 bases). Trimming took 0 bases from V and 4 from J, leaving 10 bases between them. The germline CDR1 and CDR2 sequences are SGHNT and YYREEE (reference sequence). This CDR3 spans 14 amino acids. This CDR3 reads CASSLAGGVYGYTF. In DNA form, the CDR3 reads TGTGCCAGCAGCTTGGCCGGGGGGGTCTATGGCTACACCTTC.

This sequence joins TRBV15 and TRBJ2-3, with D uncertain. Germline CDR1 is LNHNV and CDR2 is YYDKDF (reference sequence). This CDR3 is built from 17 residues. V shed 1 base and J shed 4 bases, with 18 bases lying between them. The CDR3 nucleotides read TGTGCCACCAGCAGAGGTTTTACGGCGAAGGCTGCAGATACGCAGTATTTT. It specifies CATSRGFTAKAADTQYF.

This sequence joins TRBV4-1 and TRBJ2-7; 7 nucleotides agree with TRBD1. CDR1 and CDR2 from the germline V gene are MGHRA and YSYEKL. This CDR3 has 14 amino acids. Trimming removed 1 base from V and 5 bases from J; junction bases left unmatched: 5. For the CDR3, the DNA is TGCGCCAGCAGCCAAGGCGTACAGGGGAACGAGCAGTACTTC. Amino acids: CASSQGVQGNEQYF.

The chain's CDR3 is CASSYGLAANNEQFF. Here the CDR3 DNA reads TGTGCCAGTAGTTATGGACTAGCGGCCAACAATGAGCAGTTCTTC. The V gene is TRBV19, the J gene TRBJ2-1; 10 nucleotides line up with TRBD2. V was clipped by 5 bases and J by 5 bases; unmatched bases: 6. In germline, CDR1 is LNHDA, CDR2 SQIVND (reference sequence). CDR3 length: 15 residues.

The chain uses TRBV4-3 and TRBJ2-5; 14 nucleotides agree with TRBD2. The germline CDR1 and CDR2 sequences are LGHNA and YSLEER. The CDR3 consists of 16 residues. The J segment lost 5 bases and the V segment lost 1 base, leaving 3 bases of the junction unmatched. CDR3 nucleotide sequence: TGCGCCAGCAGCCAAGGTCGGACTAGCGGGAGGGAGACCCAGTACTTC. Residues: CASSQGRTSGRETQYF.

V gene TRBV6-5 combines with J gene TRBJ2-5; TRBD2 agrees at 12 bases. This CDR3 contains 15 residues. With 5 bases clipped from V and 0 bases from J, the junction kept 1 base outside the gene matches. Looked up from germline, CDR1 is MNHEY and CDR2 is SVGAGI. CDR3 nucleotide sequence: TGTGCCAGCAGTCGACTAGCGGGGGACCAAGAGACCCAGTACTTC. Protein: CASSRLAGDQETQYF.

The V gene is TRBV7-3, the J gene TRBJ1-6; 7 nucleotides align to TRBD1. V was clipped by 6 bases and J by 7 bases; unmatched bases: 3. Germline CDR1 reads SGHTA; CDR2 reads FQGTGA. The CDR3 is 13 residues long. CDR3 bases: TGTGCCAGCAGAGGGGACAGAAATTCACCCCTCCACTTT. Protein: CASRGDRNSPLHF.

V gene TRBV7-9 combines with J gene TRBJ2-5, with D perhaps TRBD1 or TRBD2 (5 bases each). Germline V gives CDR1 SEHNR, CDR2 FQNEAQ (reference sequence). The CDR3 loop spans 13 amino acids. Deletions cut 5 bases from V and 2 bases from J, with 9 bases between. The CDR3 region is CASSRGAQETQYF. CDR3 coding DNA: TGTGCCAGCAGCAGGGGAGCTCAAGAGACCCAGTACTTC. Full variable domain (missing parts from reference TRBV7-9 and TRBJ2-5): DTGVSQNPRHKITKRGQNVTFRCDPISEHNRLYWYRQTLGQGPEFLTYFQNEAQLEKSRLLSDRFSAERPKGSFSTLEIQRTEQGDSAMYLCASSRGAQETQYFGPGTRLLVL.

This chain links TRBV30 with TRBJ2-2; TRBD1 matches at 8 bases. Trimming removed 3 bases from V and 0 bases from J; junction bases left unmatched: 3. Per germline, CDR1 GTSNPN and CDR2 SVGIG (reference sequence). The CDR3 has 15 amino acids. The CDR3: CAWRRGQANTGELFF. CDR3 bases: TGTGCCTGGAGGAGGGGACAGGCGAACACCGGGGAGCTGTTTTTT. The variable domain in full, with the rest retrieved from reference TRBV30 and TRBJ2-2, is SQTIHQWPATLVQPVGSPLSLECTVEGTSNPNLYWYRQAAGRGLQLLFYSVGIGQISSEVPQNLSASRPQDRQFILSSKKLLLSDSGFYLCAWRRGQANTGELFFGEGSRLTVL.

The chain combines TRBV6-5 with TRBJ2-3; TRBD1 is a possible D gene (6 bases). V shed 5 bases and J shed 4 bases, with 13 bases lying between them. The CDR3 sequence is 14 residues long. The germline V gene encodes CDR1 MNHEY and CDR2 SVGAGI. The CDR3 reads CASSKNPGADTQYF. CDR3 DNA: TGTGCCAGCAGTAAAAACCCAGGGGCAGATACGCAGTATTTT.

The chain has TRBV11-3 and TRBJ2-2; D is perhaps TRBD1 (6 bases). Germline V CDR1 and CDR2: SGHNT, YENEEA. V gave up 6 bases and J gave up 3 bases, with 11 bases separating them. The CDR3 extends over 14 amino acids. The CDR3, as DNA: TGTGCCAGCAGGAGGACAGAAGACACCGGGGAGCTGTTTTTT. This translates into CASRRTEDTGELFF. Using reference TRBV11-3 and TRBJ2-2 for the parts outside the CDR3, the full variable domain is EAGVVQSPRYKIIEKKQPVAFWCNPISGHNTLYWYLQNLGQGPELLIRYENEEAVDDSQLPKDRFSAERLKGVDSTLKIQPAELGDSAVYLCASRRTEDTGELFFGEGSRLTVL.

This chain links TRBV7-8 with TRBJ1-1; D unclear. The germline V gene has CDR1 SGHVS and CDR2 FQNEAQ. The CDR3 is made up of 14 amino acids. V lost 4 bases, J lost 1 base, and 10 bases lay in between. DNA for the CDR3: TGTGCCAGCAGCTCCGGTGAGTCGAACACTGAAGCTTTCTTT. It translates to CASSSGESNTEAFF.

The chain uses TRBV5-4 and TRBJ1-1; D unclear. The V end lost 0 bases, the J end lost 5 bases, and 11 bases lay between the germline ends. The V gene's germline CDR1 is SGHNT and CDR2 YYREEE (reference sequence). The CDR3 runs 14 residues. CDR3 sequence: CASSLAGGPTEAFF. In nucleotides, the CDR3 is TGTGCCAGCAGCTTGGCCGGAGGGCCGACTGAAGCTTTCTTT. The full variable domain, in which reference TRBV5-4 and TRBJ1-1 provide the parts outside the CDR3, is ETGVTQSPTHLIKTRGQQVTLRCSSQSGHNTVSWYQQALGQGPQFIFQYYREEENGRGNFPPRFSGLQFPNYSSELNVNALELDDSALYLCASSLAGGPTEAFFGQGTRLTVV.